The clone carrying this T cell receptor (beta chain) occurred a few times. Germline loops: CDR1 MNHEY, CDR2 SVGAGI. Trimming took off 3 bases at V and 2 bases at J, with 8 bases between the two ends. The CDR3 contains 13 residues. Unique molecular identifiers were built into the TCRbeta library. TCRdb redid the calling of the PCR reads with MiXCR, one entry per CDR3 protein. The sample lists under 350,000 distinct CDR3 sequences, over 8% occurring once. This specimen comes from a study of T-cell reconstitution after alpha-beta-depleted transplantation in children. The TCR comes from a human donor who donated a stem cell graft to a child with SCID. This sequence joins TRBV6-5 and TRBJ2-7, with D possibly being TRBD1 (5 bases). The sequencing here drew on PBMCs from the stem cell graft donor, taken from the stem cell graft. The DNA of the CDR3 is TGTGCCAGCAGTTATCAGGGCCCCTACGAGCAGTACTTC. This gives the protein CASSYQGPYEQYF.